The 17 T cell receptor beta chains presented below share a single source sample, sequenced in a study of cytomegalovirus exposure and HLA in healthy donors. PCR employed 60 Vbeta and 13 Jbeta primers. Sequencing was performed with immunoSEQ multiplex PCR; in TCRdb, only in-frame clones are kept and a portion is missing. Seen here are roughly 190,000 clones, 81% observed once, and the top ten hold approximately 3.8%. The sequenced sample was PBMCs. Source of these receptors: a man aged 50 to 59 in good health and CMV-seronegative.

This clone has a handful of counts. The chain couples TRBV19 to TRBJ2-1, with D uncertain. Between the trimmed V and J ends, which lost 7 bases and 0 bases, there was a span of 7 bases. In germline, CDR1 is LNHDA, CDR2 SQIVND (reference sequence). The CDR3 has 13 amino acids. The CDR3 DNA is TGTGCCAGTACAAGGAGCTCCTACAATGAGCAGTTCTTC. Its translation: CASTRSSYNEQFF.

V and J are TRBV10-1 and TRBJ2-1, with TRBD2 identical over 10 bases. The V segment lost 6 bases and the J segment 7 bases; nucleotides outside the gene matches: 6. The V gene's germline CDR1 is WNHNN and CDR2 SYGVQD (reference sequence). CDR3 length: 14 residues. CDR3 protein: CASSSSGGFNEQFF. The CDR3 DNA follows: TGCGCCAGCAGCAGTAGCGGGGGGTTTAATGAGCAGTTCTTC.

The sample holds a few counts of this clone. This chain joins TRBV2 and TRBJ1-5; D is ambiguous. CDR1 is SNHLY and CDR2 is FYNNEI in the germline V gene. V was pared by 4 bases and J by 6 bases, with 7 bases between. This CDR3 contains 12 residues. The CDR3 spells CASSAGSQPQHF. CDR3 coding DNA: TGTGCCAGCAGTGCCGGGTCTCAGCCCCAGCATTTT.

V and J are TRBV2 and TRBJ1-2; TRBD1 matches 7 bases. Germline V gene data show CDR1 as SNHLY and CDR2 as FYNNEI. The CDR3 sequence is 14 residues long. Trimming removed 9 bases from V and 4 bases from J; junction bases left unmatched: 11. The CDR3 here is CARPDRAASYGYTF. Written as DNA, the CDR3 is TGTGCCAGACCCGACAGGGCGGCAAGCTATGGCTACACCTTC.

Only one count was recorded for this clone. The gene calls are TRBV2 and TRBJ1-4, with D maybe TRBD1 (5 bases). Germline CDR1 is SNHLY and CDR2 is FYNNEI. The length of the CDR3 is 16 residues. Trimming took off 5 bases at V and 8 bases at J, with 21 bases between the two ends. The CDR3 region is CASSSWGEQVLEKLFF. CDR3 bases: TGTGCCAGCAGTTCTTGGGGGGAGCAGGTCTTAGAAAAACTGTTTTTT. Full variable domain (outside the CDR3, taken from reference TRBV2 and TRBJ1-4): EPEVTQTPSHQVTQMGQEVILRCVPISNHLYFYWYRQILGQKVEFLVSFYNNEISEKSEIFDDQFSVERPDGSNFTLKIRSTKLEDSAMYFCASSSWGEQVLEKLFFGSGTQLSVL.

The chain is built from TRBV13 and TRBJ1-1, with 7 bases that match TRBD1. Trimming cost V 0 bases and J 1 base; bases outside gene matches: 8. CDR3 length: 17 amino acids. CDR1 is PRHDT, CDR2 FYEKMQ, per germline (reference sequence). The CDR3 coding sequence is TGTGCCAGCAGCTTAGGCTTAGGGGGACAGCAGAACACTGAAGCTTTCTTT. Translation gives CASSLGLGGQQNTEAFF. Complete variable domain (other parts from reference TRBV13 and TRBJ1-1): AAGVIQSPRHLIKEKRETATLKCYPIPRHDTVYWYQQGPGQDPQFLISFYEKMQSDKGSIPDRFSAQQFSDYHSELNMSSLELGDSALYFCASSLGLGGQQNTEAFFGQGTRLTVV.

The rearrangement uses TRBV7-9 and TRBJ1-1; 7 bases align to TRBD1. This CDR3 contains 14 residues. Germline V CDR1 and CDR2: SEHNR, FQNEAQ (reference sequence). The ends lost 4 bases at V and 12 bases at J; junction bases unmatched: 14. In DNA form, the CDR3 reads TGTGCCAGCAGCTCCGAATCAGGCAGGGGGATAACTTTCTTT. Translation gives CASSSESGRGITFF.

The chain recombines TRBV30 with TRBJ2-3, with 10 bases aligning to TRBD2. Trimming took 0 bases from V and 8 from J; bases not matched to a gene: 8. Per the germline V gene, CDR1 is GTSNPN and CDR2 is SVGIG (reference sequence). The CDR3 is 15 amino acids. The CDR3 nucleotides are TGTGCCTGGAGTGTACGCCTAGCGGGGGAAAGTACGCAGTATTTT. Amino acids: CAWSVRLAGESTQYF.

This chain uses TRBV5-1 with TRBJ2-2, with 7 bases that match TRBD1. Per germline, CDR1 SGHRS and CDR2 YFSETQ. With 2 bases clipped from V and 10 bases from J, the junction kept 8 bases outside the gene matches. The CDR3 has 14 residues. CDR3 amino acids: CASSFRDSEVELFF. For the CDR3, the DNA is TGCGCCAGCAGCTTCCGGGACAGTGAAGTGGAGCTGTTTTTT.

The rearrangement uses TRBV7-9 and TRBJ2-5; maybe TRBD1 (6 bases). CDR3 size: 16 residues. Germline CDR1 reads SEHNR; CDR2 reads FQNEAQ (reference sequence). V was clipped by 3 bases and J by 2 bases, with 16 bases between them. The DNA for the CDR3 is TGTGCCAGCAGCTTTTCCCAGGGTGGGACACAAGAGACCCAGTACTTC. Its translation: CASSFSQGGTQETQYF. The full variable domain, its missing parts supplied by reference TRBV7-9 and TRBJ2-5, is DTGVSQNPRHKITKRGQNVTFRCDPISEHNRLYWYRQTLGQGPEFLTYFQNEAQLEKSRLLSDRFSAERPKGSFSTLEIQRTEQGDSAMYLCASSFSQGGTQETQYFGPGTRLLVL.

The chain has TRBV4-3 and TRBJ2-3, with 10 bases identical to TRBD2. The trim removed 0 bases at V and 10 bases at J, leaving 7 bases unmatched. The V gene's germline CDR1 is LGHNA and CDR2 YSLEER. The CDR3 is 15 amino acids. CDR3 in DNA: TGCGCCAGCAGCCAAGATTATCCTAGCGGGGGCTCGCAGTATTTT. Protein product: CASSQDYPSGGSQYF.

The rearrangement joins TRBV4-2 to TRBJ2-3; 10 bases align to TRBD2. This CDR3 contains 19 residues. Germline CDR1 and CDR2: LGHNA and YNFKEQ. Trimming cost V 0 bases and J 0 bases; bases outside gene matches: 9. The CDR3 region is CASSQDGLAGDTSTDTQYF. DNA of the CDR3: TGTGCCAGCAGCCAAGACGGGCTAGCGGGGGACACGAGCACAGATACGCAGTATTTT.

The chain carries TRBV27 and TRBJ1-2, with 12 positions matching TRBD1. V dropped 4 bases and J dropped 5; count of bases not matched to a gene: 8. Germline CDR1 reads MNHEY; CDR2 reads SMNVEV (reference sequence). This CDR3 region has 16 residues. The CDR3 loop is CASSSTGTGGGYGYTF. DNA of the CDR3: TGTGCCAGCAGTTCAACCGGGACAGGGGGCGGATATGGCTACACCTTC.

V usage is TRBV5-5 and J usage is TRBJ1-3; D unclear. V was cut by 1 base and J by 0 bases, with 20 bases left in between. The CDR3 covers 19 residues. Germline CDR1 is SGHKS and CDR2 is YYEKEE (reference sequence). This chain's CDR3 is CASSLIGPTSLRSGNTIYF. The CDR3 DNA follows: TGTGCCAGCAGCTTGATCGGTCCAACGAGTTTACGCTCTGGAAACACCATATATTTT.

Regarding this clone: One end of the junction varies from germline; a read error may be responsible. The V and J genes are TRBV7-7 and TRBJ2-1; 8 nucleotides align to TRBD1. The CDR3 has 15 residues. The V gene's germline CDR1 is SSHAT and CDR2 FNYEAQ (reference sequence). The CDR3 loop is CASSLDRDRRNEQFF. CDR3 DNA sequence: TGTGCTAGCAGCTTAGATCGGGACAGGAGAAATGAGCAGTTCTTC.

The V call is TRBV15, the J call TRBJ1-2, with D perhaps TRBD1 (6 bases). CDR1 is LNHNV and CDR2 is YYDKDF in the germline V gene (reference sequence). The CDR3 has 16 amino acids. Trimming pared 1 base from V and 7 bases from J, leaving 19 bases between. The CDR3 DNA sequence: TGTGCCACCAGCAGAGGTGGGAACAAGGGGACACCTGGCTACACCTTC. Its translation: CATSRGGNKGTPGYTF.

As DNA, the CDR3 is TGTGCCAGCTCACGCAACTCCCTGGAGGACGAGCAGTACTTC. Translating gives CASSRNSLEDEQYF. The chain carries TRBV18 and TRBJ2-7, with a tentative D call TRBD2 (5 bases). This CDR3 region has 14 residues. Germline V gene lookup returns CDR1 KGHSH and CDR2 LQKENI. The V gene lost 4 bases and the J gene lost 5 bases, with 15 bases spanning the gap.